The present entry profiles one T cell receptor beta chain with its context. Its antigen is as yet unknown. The CDR3 covers 13 residues. CDR1 is DFQATT and CDR2 is SNEGSKA in the germline V gene (reference sequence). This entry is derived from a study of T cells in Graves' hyperthyroidism and ophthalmopathy. RNA transcripts yielded amplified TCR beta CDR3 regions. The HTBI primer set was used in a first-round RT-PCR of the TCR CDR3. MiXCR, run by TCRdb on the multiplex PCR reads, gives a single entry per CDR3 protein. The table includes about 620,000 distinct CDR3 sequences, 15% to 20% detected once. PBMCs were collected from a roughly 9.7 ml volume of fresh peripheral blood. Regarding the study as a whole: Ophthalmopathy was separated from stable hyperthyroidism by a 13 V-J model. Most thyroid clonotypes with frequency above 0.001 were detected in blood.

The sequenced material came from blood. The sequence came from a woman in her 30s with Graves' hyperthyroidism. V is TRBV20-1 and J is TRBJ2-1, with D perhaps matching TRBD2 (7 bases). The CDR3 bases are TGCAGCCTAGAGGGGGGGGAGAGGGATGAGCAGTTCTTC. Its protein product is CSLEGGERDEQFF.